This entry features one T cell receptor beta chain sequence. The CDR3 extends over 19 amino acids. Trimming left V 3 bases short and J 2 bases short, with 20 bases between. Germline V gene data show CDR1 as SGHTA and CDR2 as FQGNSA. The data originate from a study of blood T cell repertoires in COVID-19. Looking at the study overall: The United States, Italy and Spain supplied acute and convalescent COVID-19 samples.

Here immunoSEQ multiplex PCR was the method, and the copy in TCRdb shows in-frame clones only, minus some. This sample yields about 110,000 clones, of which under 95% are seen a single time; around 1.3% belongs to the top ten. The rearrangement joins TRBV7-2 to TRBJ1-6; D might be TRBD1 (5 bases). The sample consisted of peripheral blood. This TCR was sampled from a woman in her twenties or thirties with acute or convalescent COVID-19. Here the CDR3 reads CASSLQWDSLGAYNSPLHF. DNA of the CDR3: TGTGCCAGCAGCTTGCAATGGGACTCCCTAGGAGCCTATAATTCACCCCTCCACTTT. Full variable domain (outside the CDR3, taken from reference TRBV7-2 and TRBJ1-6): GAGVSQSPSNKVTEKGKDVELRCDPISGHTALYWYRQSLGQGLEFLIYFQGNSAPDKSGLPSDRFSAERTGGSVSTLTIQRTQQEDSAVYLCASSLQWDSLGAYNSPLHFGNGTRLTVT.